This TCR beta chain came from a study of shared clonotypes between healthy human individuals. Germline loops: CDR1 MNHEY, CDR2 SVGAGI. CDR3 size: 14 residues. V shed 6 bases, J shed 0 bases, and the junction held 0 bases outside the gene matches. Notes on this clone: What it binds is not known.

In the original analysis: ImmunoSEQ yielded junction-only sequences lacking quality scores, so filtering differed. TCRdb keeps only in-frame clones here, not all; method: immunoSEQ multiplex PCR. The V and J calls and clone size come from that table; D and trimming were worked out from the DNA. The sample includes about 1 million clones, approximately 72% seen only once; the top ten take approximately 1.5%. The study's findings and limits: Estimated richness was generally greater in naive than memory subsets.

This receptor was taken from a man aged 18 to 30 in good health. The V gene is TRBV6-5, the J gene TRBJ2-7, with 12 bases that match TRBD2. Specimen: memory CD4+ T cells sorted from blood. Subset given: CD45RA-negative fraction. The CDR3 DNA follows: TGTGCCAGCAGGACTAGCGGGAGCTCCTACGAGCAGTACTTC. It encodes CASRTSGSSYEQYF.